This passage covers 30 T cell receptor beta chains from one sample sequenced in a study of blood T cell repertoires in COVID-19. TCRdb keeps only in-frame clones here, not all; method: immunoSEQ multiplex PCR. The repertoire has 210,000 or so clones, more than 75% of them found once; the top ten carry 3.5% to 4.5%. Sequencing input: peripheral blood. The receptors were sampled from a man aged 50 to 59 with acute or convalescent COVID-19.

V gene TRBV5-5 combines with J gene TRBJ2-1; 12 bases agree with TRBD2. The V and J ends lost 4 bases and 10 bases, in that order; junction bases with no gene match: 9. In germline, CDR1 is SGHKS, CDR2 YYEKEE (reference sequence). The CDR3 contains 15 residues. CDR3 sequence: CASSPSGGAVKEQFF. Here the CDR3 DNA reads TGTGCCAGCAGCCCTAGCGGGGGGGCCGTGAAGGAGCAGTTCTTC. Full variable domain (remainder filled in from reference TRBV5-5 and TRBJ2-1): DAGVTQSPTHLIKTRGQQVTLRCSPISGHKSVSWYQQVLGQGPQFIFQYYEKEERGRGNFPDRFSARQFPNYSSELNVNALLLGDSALYLCASSPSGGAVKEQFFGPGTRLTVL.

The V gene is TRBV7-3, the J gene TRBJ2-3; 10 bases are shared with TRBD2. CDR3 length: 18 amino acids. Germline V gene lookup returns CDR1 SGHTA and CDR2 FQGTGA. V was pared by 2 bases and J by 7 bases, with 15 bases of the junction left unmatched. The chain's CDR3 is CASSLPSSGGSEWNTQYF. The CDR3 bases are TGTGCCAGCAGCTTACCCTCTAGCGGGGGAAGTGAGTGGAATACGCAGTATTTT.

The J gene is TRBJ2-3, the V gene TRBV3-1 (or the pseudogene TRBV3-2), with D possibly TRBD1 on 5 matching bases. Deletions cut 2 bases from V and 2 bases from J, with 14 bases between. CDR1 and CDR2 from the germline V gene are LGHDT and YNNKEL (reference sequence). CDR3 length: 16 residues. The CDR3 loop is CASSQSAKGFTDTQYF. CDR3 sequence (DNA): TGTGCCAGCAGCCAATCCGCCAAGGGGTTCACAGATACGCAGTATTTT.

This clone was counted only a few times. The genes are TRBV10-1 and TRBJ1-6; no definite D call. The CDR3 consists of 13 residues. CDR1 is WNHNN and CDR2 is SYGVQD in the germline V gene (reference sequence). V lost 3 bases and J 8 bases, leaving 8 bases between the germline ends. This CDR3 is CASSDQRDSPLHF. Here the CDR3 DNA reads TGCGCCAGCAGTGATCAGCGGGATTCACCCCTCCACTTT.

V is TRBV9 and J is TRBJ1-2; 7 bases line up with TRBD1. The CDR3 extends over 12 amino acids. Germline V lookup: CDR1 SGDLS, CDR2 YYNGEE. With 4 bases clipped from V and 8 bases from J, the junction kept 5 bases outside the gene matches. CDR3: CASSTQGGGYTF. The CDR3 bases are TGTGCCAGCAGCACCCAAGGGGGCGGCTACACCTTC.

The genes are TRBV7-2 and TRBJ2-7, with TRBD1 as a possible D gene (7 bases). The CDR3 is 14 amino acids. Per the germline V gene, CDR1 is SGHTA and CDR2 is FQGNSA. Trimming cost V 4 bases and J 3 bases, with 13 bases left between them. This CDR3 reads CASSYRRDSYEQYF. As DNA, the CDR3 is TGTGCCAGCAGCTACCGGAGGGACAGCTACGAGCAGTACTTC.

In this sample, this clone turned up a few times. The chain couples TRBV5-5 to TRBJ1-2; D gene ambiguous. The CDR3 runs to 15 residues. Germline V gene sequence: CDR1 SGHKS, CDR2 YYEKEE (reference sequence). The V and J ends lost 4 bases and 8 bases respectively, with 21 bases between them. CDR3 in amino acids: CASSDYRAGGYGYTF. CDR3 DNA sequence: TGTGCCAGCAGCGATTACCGGGCCGGAGGTTACGGCTACACCTTC. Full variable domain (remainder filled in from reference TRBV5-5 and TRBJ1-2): DAGVTQSPTHLIKTRGQQVTLRCSPISGHKSVSWYQQVLGQGPQFIFQYYEKEERGRGNFPDRFSARQFPNYSSELNVNALLLGDSALYLCASSDYRAGGYGYTFGSGTRLTVV.

CDR3 bases: TGTGCCACCAGCTTACAGGGGAACACCGGGGAGCTGTTTTTT. Protein sequence: CATSLQGNTGELFF. This chain links TRBV15 with TRBJ2-2; D may be TRBD1 (6 bases). Germline CDR1 LNHNV, CDR2 YYDKDF (reference sequence). V gave up 5 bases and J gave up 1 base, with 8 bases separating them. This CDR3 spans 14 amino acids.

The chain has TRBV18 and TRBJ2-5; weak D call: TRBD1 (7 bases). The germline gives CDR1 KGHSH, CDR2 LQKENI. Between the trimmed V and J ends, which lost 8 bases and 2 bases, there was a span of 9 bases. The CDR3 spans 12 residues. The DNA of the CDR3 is TGTGCCAGCCAGGGGGGTCAAGAGACCCAGTACTTC. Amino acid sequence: CASQGGQETQYF.

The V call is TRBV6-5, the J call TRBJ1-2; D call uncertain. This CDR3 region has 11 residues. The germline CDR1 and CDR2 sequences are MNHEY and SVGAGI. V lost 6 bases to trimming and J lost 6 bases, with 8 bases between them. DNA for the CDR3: TGTGCCAGCAGCCCCCTCCATGGCTACACCTTC. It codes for CASSPLHGYTF.

This CDR3 reads CASSLISGGGNQPQHF. The CDR3 DNA is TGTGCCAGCAGTCTCATCTCAGGGGGCGGCAATCAGCCCCAGCATTTT. The genes are TRBV28 and TRBJ1-5, with 8 positions matching TRBD1. The germline CDR1 and CDR2 sequences are MDHEN and SYDVKM. V was clipped by 5 bases and J by 2 bases; unmatched bases: 8. The CDR3 is 16 residues long.

This CDR3 is CASSLGGGGLQPQHF. The CDR3 bases are TGTGCCAGCAGCTTAGGTGGGGGGGGCCTCCAGCCCCAGCATTTT. The chain couples TRBV7-9 to TRBJ1-5, with a tentative D call TRBD1 (6 bases). Trimming left V 1 base short and J 7 bases short, with 14 bases between. In germline, CDR1 is SEHNR, CDR2 FQNEAQ (reference sequence). The CDR3 loop spans 15 amino acids.

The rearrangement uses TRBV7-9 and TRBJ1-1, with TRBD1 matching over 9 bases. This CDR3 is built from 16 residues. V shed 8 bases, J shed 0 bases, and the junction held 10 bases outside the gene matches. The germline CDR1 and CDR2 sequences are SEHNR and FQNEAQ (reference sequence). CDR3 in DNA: TGTGCCAGCGGCGGACAGGGGACCTTTTTGAACACTGAAGCTTTCTTT. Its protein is CASGGQGTFLNTEAFF.

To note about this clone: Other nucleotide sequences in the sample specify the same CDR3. CDR3 sequence reads: CAIRGQGNTEAFF. CDR3 DNA: TGTGCCATCAGGGGACAGGGGAACACTGAAGCTTTCTTT. J is TRBJ1-1 and V is TRBV10-3; TRBD1 aligns across 9 bases. Germline values: CDR1 ENHRY, CDR2 SYGVKD. V lost 6 bases to trimming and J lost 1 base; unmatched junction nucleotides: 0. The CDR3 consists of 13 residues.

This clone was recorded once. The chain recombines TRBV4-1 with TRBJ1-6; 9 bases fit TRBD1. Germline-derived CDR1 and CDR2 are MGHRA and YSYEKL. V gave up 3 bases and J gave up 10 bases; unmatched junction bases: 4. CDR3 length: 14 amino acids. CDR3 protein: CASSHGTGNSPLHF. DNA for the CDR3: TGCGCCAGCAGCCATGGGACAGGGAACTCACCCCTCCACTTT.

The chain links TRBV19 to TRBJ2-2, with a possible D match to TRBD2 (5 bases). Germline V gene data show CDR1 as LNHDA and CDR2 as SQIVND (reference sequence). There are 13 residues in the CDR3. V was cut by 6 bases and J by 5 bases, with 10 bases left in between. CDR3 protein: CASRTMATGELFF. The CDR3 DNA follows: TGTGCCAGTAGGACTATGGCAACCGGGGAGCTGTTTTTT.

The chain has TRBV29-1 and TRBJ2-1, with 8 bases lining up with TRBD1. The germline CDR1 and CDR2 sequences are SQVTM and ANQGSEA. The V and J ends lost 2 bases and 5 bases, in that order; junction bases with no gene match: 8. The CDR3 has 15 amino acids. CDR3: CSVEKGRGRNNEQFF. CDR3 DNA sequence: TGCAGCGTTGAAAAGGGCAGGGGGCGAAACAATGAGCAGTTCTTC.

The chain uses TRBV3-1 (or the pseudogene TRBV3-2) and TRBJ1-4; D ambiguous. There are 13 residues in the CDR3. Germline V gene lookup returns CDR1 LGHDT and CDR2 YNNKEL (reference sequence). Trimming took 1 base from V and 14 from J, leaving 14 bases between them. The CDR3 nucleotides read TGTGCCAGCAGCCAAGGTGGAGGAGTTAACCTGTTTTTT. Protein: CASSQGGGVNLFF.

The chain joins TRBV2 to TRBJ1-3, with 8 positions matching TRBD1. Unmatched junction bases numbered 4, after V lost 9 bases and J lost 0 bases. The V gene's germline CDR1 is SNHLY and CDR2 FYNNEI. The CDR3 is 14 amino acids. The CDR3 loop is CARGQVISGNTIYF. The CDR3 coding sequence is TGTGCCAGGGGACAGGTCATCTCTGGAAACACCATATATTTT.

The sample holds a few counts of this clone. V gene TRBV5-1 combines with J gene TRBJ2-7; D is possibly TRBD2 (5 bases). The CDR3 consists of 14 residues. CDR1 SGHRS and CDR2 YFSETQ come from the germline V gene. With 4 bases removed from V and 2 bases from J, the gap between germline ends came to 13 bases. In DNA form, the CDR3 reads TGCGCCAGCAGCACCGGAGGATCCGCCTACGAGCAGTACTTC. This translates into CASSTGGSAYEQYF.

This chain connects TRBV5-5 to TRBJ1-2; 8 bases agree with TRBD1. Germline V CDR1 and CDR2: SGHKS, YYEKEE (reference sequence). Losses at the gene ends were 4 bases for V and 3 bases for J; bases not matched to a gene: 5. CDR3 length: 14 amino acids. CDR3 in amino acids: CASSALTGDYGYTF. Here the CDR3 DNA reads TGTGCCAGCAGCGCGTTGACAGGGGACTATGGCTACACCTTC.

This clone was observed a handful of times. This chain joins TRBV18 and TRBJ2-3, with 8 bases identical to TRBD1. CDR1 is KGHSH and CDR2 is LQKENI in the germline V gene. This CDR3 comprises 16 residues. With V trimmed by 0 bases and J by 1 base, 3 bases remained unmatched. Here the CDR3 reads CASSPPAGGGTDTQYF. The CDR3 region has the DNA TGTGCCAGCTCACCACCAGCAGGGGGCGGCACAGATACGCAGTATTTT.

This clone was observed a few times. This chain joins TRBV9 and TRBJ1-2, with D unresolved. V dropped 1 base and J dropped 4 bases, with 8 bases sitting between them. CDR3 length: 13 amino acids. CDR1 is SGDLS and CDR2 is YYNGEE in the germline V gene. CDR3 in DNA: TGTGCCAGCAGCGTACAAGCACCCTATGGCTACACCTTC. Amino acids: CASSVQAPYGYTF. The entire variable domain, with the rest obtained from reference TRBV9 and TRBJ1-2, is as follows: DSGVTQTPKHLITATGQRVTLRCSPRSGDLSVYWYQQSLDQGLQFLIQYYNGEERAKGNILERFSAQQFPDLHSELNLSSLELGDSALYFCASSVQAPYGYTFGSGTRLTVV.

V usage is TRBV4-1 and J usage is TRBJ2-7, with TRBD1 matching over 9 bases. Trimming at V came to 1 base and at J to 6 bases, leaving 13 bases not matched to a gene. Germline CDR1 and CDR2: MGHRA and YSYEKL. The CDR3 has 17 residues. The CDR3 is CASSQALLGGTGTEQYF. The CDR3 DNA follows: TGCGCCAGCAGCCAAGCGCTTCTCGGGGGGACAGGGACCGAGCAGTACTTC.

Here the CDR3 DNA reads TGTGCCAGTAGTCCGATTGGCGGGGCAAGAAACACCATATATTTT. Its translation: CASSPIGGARNTIYF. This rearrangement joins TRBV19 to TRBJ1-3; TRBD1 is a possible D gene (5 bases). This CDR3 has 15 amino acids. The V gene lost 5 bases and the J gene lost 5 bases, with 16 bases spanning the gap. CDR1 and CDR2 (germline): LNHDA, SQIVND (reference sequence). The full variable domain, in which reference TRBV19 and TRBJ1-3 provide the parts outside the CDR3, is DGGITQSPKYLFRKEGQNVTLSCEQNLNHDAMYWYRQDPGQGLRLIYYSQIVNDFQKGDIAEGYSVSREKKESFPLTVTSAQKNPTAFYLCASSPIGGARNTIYFGEGSWLTVV.

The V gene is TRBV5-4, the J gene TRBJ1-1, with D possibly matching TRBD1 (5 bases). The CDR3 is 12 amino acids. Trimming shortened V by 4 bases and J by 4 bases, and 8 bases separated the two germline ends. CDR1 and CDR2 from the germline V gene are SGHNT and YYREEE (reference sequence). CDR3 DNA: TGTGCCAGCAGCGGGGGGAGCACTGAAGCTTTCTTT. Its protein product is CASSGGSTEAFF. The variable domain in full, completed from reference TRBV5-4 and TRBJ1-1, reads ETGVTQSPTHLIKTRGQQVTLRCSSQSGHNTVSWYQQALGQGPQFIFQYYREEENGRGNFPPRFSGLQFPNYSSELNVNALELDDSALYLCASSGGSTEAFFGQGTRLTVV.

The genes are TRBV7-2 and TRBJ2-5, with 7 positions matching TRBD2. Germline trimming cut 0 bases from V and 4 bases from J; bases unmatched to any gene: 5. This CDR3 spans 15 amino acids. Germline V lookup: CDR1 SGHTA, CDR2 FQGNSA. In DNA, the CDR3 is TGTGCCAGCAGCTTAGCGGGGGGGATAGGAGAGACCCAGTACTTC. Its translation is CASSLAGGIGETQYF.

As DNA, the CDR3 is TGTGCCAGCAGCCAGGGAAACTATGGCTACACCTTC. Translation gives CASSQGNYGYTF. The rearrangement uses TRBV5-6 and TRBJ1-2; D possibly corresponds to TRBD1 (5 bases). Germline CDR1 reads SGHDT; CDR2 reads YYEEEE. The CDR3 runs to 12 residues. With 4 bases removed from V and 2 bases from J, the gap between germline ends came to 6 bases.

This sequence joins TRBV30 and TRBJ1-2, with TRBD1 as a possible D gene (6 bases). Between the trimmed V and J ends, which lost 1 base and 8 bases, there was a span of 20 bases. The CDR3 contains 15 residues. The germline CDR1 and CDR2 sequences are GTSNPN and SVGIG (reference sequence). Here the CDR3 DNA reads TGTGCCTGGAGTGCACCCGGACAGCCTGTGAGGGGCTACACCTTC. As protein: CAWSAPGQPVRGYTF. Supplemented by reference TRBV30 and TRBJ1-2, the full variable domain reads SQTIHQWPATLVQPVGSPLSLECTVEGTSNPNLYWYRQAAGRGLQLLFYSVGIGQISSEVPQNLSASRPQDRQFILSSKKLLLSDSGFYLCAWSAPGQPVRGYTFGSGTRLTVV.

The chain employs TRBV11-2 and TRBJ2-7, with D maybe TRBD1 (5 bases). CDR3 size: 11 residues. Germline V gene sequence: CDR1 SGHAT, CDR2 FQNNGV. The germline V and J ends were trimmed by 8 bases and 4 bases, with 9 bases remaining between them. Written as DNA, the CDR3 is TGTGCCAGCCTAAGACAGTACGAGCAGTACTTC. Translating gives CASLRQYEQYF.